This entry describes one T cell receptor (beta chain). Antigen: not known. This PCR relied on a set of 60 Vbeta primers and 13 Jbeta primers. Some clones are missing from TCRdb's copy, which holds only in-frame ones; the method was immunoSEQ multiplex PCR. The repertoire holds approximately 140,000 clones, around 75% seen once, with 3% to 4% in the top ten. The germline V gene encodes CDR1 SGHRS and CDR2 YFSETQ. The CDR3 extends over 21 amino acids. With V trimmed by 0 bases and J by 8 bases, 22 bases remained unmatched. This sample was included in a study of cytomegalovirus exposure and HLA in healthy donors. Whole-study results and caveats: In terms of immune exposure information, only CMV serostatus was available.

The TCR comes from a female donor in good health and CMV-seronegative. The sample comprised PBMCs. The chain couples TRBV5-1 to TRBJ2-1; 11 bases fit TRBD2. This CDR3 is CASSLALSPIAGGPPIHEQFF. For the CDR3, the DNA is TGCGCCAGCAGCTTGGCCCTTTCACCCATAGCGGGGGGGCCCCCCATCCATGAGCAGTTCTTC.